This T cell receptor (beta chain) is drawn from a study of blood T cell repertoires in COVID-19. V shed 2 bases, J shed 1 base, and the junction held 10 bases outside the gene matches. In germline, CDR1 is SGHAT, CDR2 FQNNGV. The CDR3 is 18 residues long. Libraries were prepared by immunoSEQ multiplex PCR; TCRdb keeps only in-frame clonotypes and omits some of them. The sample gives a few hundred thousand clones, 85% to 90% of which show up once; 3.6% is in the top ten. This clone appeared once. The clonotype comes from a man aged 18 to 35 with active or convalescent COVID-19. Sequenced sample: peripheral blood. This sequence joins TRBV11-2 and TRBJ2-3; TRBD2 matches 9 bases. CDR3 protein: CASSLRRGGSRRTDTQYF. The CDR3 DNA sequence: TGTGCCAGCAGCTTAAGGCGGGGGGGATCAAGACGCACAGATACGCAGTATTTT.